These 17 T cell receptor beta chains originate from one sample sequenced in a study of T cell responses to AZD1222 COVID-19 vaccine. This table comes from immunoSEQ multiplex PCR, and its TCRdb copy is limited to in-frame clones, with some not included. The sample lists under 140,000 clones; about nine tenths were seen once. Sequencing was performed on peripheral blood, taken on day 0 of AZD1222 vaccination. All receptors derive from an adult in good health.

This clone was detected only once. The CDR3 region has the DNA TGTGCCAGCGGACAGGCCATGATGAACACTGAAGCTTTCTTT. Translating it yields CASGQAMMNTEAFF. V is TRBV18 and J is TRBJ1-1; 7 bases agree with TRBD1. Trimming cost V 8 bases and J 0 bases; bases outside gene matches: 6. The germline gives CDR1 KGHSH, CDR2 LQKENI. The CDR3 runs to 14 residues.

The V gene is TRBV5-1, the J gene TRBJ2-2; maybe TRBD2 (5 bases). The CDR3 contains 17 residues. The germline V gene has CDR1 SGHRS and CDR2 YFSETQ. V lost 0 bases and J 6 bases, leaving 18 bases between the germline ends. The CDR3 DNA reads TGCGCCAGCAGCTTGGCTTTTCAACGGGGTCACGCCGGGGAGCTGTTTTTT. Protein: CASSLAFQRGHAGELFF.

The chain combines TRBV7-9 with TRBJ1-2; TRBD1 matches 7 bases. After removal of 4 bases from V and 2 bases from J, the junction contained 10 bases not matched to a gene. The CDR3 is 16 residues long. Germline V CDR1 and CDR2: SEHNR, FQNEAQ (reference sequence). This CDR3 is CASSSGSGTVNYGYTF. The CDR3 bases are TGTGCCAGCAGCTCCGGATCCGGGACAGTCAACTATGGCTACACCTTC.

The chain combines TRBV19 with TRBJ2-7; 9 positions match TRBD2. The CDR3 totals 16 residues. Looked up from germline, CDR1 is LNHDA and CDR2 is SQIVND (reference sequence). Trimming took 4 bases from V and 1 from J; bases not matched to a gene: 8. CDR3 DNA: TGTGCCAGTAGTACAGAAGCGGGGGGTGTGTCCTACGAGCAGTACTTC. Protein: CASSTEAGGVSYEQYF. The variable domain in full, with the rest retrieved from reference TRBV19 and TRBJ2-7, is DGGITQSPKYLFRKEGQNVTLSCEQNLNHDAMYWYRQDPGQGLRLIYYSQIVNDFQKGDIAEGYSVSREKKESFPLTVTSAQKNPTAFYLCASSTEAGGVSYEQYFGPGTRLTVT.

The V call is TRBV9, the J call TRBJ1-1; D might be TRBD1 (6 bases). The V end was cut by 0 bases, the J end by 4 bases, with 10 bases between. The germline V gene encodes CDR1 SGDLS and CDR2 YYNGEE. The CDR3 runs to 14 residues. The CDR3: CASSVGETGTEAFF. The CDR3 bases are TGTGCCAGCAGCGTAGGAGAGACAGGCACTGAAGCTTTCTTT. Complete variable domain (other parts from reference TRBV9 and TRBJ1-1): DSGVTQTPKHLITATGQRVTLRCSPRSGDLSVYWYQQSLDQGLQFLIQYYNGEERAKGNILERFSAQQFPDLHSELNLSSLELGDSALYFCASSVGETGTEAFFGQGTRLTVV.

The V and J genes are TRBV6-5 and TRBJ1-1; TRBD1 is a possible D gene (5 bases). The CDR3 loop spans 15 amino acids. Trimming took 7 bases from V and 5 from J, leaving 20 bases between them. Germline V gene lookup returns CDR1 MNHEY and CDR2 SVGAGI. As DNA, the CDR3 is TGTGCCAGCACTCGGTCGGGGACGGCTGGTACTGAAGCTTTCTTT. Protein: CASTRSGTAGTEAFF.

The chain uses TRBV29-1 and TRBJ2-7, with D unresolved. Germline loops: CDR1 SQVTM, CDR2 ANQGSEA. Trimming removed 5 bases at V and 2 bases at J, with 10 bases between. The CDR3 covers 12 residues. CDR3 nucleotide sequence: TGCAGCGTTCTCGGGCCAACCTACGAGCAGTACTTC. Protein: CSVLGPTYEQYF.

V is TRBV3-1 (or the pseudogene TRBV3-2) and J is TRBJ1-1, with D maybe TRBD1 (5 bases). The V gene lost 4 bases and the J gene lost 11 bases, with 20 bases spanning the gap. Looked up from germline, CDR1 is LGHDT and CDR2 is YNNKEL (reference sequence). This CDR3 is 14 amino acids long. The CDR3 bases are TGTGCCAGCAGCCCCCTTTTCCGGCAGGGCGTTGCTTTCTTT. This sequence encodes CASSPLFRQGVAFF.

J is TRBJ1-6 and V is TRBV6-5, with a tentative D call TRBD1 (5 bases). Germline V gives CDR1 MNHEY, CDR2 SVGAGI. Trimming stripped 4 bases from V and 9 bases from J, with 13 bases between. This CDR3 region has 14 residues. CDR3 protein: CASSLVGLSSPLHF. DNA for the CDR3: TGTGCCAGCAGTTTGGTGGGGCTAAGTTCACCCCTCCACTTT.

There are a few counts of this clone. CDR3 DNA sequence: TGTGCCAGCATTCTACTAGCGGACACCGGGGAGCTGTTTTTT. Translating gives CASILLADTGELFF. V usage is TRBV6-6 and J usage is TRBJ2-2; TRBD2 agrees at 8 bases. The CDR3 contains 14 residues. V lost 7 bases, J lost 3 bases, and 4 bases stayed unmatched. Germline V CDR1 and CDR2: MNHNY, SVGAGI (reference sequence).

As for this clone: The same CDR3 can be traced to other DNA sequences in this sample. This chain connects TRBV12-3 or TRBV12-4 to TRBJ1-2, with D possibly being TRBD1 (5 bases). V was pared by 5 bases and J by 2 bases, with 9 bases between. The CDR3 is made up of 13 amino acids. The CDR3 DNA sequence: TGTGCCAGCAGTCTAGACAGAAACTATGGCTACACCTTC. Encoded protein: CASSLDRNYGYTF.

This clone was recorded only once. V is TRBV28 and J is TRBJ1-2; unclear D gene. V was trimmed by 6 bases and J by 8 bases, leaving 10 bases between them. This CDR3 is built from 11 residues. Germline CDR1 and CDR2: MDHEN and SYDVKM. The CDR3 DNA is TGTGCCAGCAGCTACCCCCCGGGCTACACCTTC. Protein: CASSYPPGYTF.

The J gene is TRBJ1-1, the V gene TRBV18; D not certain. Germline CDR1 reads KGHSH; CDR2 reads LQKENI. V gave up 1 base and J gave up 5 bases, with 8 bases separating them. There are 13 residues in the CDR3. The CDR3 DNA follows: TGTGCCAGCTCACCACAGGGAAGGACTGAAGCTTTCTTT. Encoded protein: CASSPQGRTEAFF. Supplemented by reference TRBV18 and TRBJ1-1, the full variable domain reads NAGVMQNPRHLVRRRGQEARLRCSPMKGHSHVYWYRQLPEEGLKFMVYLQKENIIDESGMPKERFSAEFPKEGPSILRIQQVVRGDSAAYFCASSPQGRTEAFFGQGTRLTVV.

The genes are TRBV3-1 (or the pseudogene TRBV3-2) and TRBJ1-2; D not certain. This CDR3 has 16 amino acids. V was clipped by 0 bases and J by 2 bases, with 13 bases between them. Germline V gives CDR1 LGHDT, CDR2 YNNKEL (reference sequence). The CDR3 reads CASSQEVLGQNYGYTF. CDR3 in DNA: TGTGCCAGCAGCCAAGAGGTCCTAGGGCAGAACTATGGCTACACCTTC.

This chain uses TRBV2 with TRBJ2-3, with 7 positions matching TRBD1. Per the germline V gene, CDR1 is SNHLY and CDR2 is FYNNEI. The CDR3 totals 15 residues. V lost 4 bases to trimming and J lost 4 bases; unmatched junction nucleotides: 8. Written as DNA, the CDR3 is TGTGCCAGCAGTGTTGGGACAGCCTCCCCAGATACGCAGTATTTT. Translated, it gives CASSVGTASPDTQYF.

V is TRBV9 and J is TRBJ2-2, with D unclear. Between the trimmed V and J ends, which lost 0 bases and 1 base, there was a span of 10 bases. CDR1 and CDR2 from the germline V gene are SGDLS and YYNGEE. CDR3 length: 16 residues. CDR3 residues: CASSVVSWQNTGELFF. As DNA, the CDR3 is TGTGCCAGCAGCGTAGTTTCCTGGCAGAACACCGGGGAGCTGTTTTTT.

The V gene is TRBV30, the J gene TRBJ2-7; D possibly uses TRBD1 or TRBD2 (5 bases each). With 7 bases removed from V and 2 bases from J, the gap between germline ends came to 15 bases. This CDR3 has 13 residues. Germline-derived CDR1 and CDR2 are GTSNPN and SVGIG (reference sequence). The CDR3 protein is CAFSRDGPYEQYF. The CDR3 nucleotides read TGTGCCTTCTCCCGGGACGGGCCCTACGAGCAGTACTTC.